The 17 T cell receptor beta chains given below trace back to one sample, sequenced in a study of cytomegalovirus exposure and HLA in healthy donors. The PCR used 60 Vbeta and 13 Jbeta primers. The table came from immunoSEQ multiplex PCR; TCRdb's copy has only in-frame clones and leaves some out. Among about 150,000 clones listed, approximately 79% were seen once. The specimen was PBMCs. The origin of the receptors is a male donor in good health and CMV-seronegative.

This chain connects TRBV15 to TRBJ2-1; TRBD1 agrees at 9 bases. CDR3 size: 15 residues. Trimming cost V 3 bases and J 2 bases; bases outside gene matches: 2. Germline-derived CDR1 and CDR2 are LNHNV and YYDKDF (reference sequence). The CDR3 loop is CATSSRQGAYNEQFF. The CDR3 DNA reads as TGTGCCACCAGCAGTCGACAGGGGGCCTACAATGAGCAGTTCTTC. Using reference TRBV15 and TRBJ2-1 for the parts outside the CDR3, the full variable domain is DAMVIQNPRYQVTQFGKPVTLSCSQTLNHNVMYWYQQKSSQAPKLLFHYYDKDFNNEADTPDNFQSRRPNTSFCFLDIRSPGLGDTAMYLCATSSRQGAYNEQFFGPGTRLTVL.

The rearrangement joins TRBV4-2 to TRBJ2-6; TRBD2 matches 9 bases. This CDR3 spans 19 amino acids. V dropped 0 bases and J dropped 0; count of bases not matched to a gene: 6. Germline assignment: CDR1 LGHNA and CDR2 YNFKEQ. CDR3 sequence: CASSQDQAGGISGANVLTF. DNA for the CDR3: TGTGCCAGCAGCCAAGACCAAGCGGGGGGCATCTCTGGGGCCAACGTCCTGACTTTC.

The CDR3 sequence is CASSPAGGLDEKLFF. CDR3 nucleotide sequence: TGTGCCAGCTCACCTGCCGGGGGGCTGGATGAAAAACTGTTTTTT. V and J are TRBV18 and TRBJ1-4; the D gene is possibly TRBD1 (6 bases). This CDR3 has 15 residues. V was clipped by 3 bases and J by 6 bases, with 14 bases between them. Germline V lookup: CDR1 KGHSH, CDR2 LQKENI.

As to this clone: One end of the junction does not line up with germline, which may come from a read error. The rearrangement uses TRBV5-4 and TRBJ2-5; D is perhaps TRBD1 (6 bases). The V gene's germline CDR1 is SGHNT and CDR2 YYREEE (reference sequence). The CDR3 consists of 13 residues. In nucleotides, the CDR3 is TGTGCCAGCAGCCTTGACAGGCAAGGGACCCAGTACTTC. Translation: CASSLDRQGTQYF.

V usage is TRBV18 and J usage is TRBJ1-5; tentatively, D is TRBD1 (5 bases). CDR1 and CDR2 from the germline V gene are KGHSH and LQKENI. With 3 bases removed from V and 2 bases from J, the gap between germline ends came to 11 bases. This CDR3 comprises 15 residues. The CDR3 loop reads CASSPRGGGNQPQHF. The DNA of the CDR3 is TGTGCCAGCTCACCTCGGGGGGGTGGCAATCAGCCCCAGCATTTT. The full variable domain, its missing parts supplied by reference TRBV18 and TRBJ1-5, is NAGVMQNPRHLVRRRGQEARLRCSPMKGHSHVYWYRQLPEEGLKFMVYLQKENIIDESGMPKERFSAEFPKEGPSILRIQQVVRGDSAAYFCASSPRGGGNQPQHFGDGTRLSIL.

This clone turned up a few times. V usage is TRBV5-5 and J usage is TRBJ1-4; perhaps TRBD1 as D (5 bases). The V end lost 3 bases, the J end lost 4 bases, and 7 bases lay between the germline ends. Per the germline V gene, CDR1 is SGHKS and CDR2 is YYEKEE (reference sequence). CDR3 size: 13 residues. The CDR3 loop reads CASSYQGNEKLFF. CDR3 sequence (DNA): TGTGCCAGCAGCTACCAGGGTAATGAAAAACTGTTTTTT.

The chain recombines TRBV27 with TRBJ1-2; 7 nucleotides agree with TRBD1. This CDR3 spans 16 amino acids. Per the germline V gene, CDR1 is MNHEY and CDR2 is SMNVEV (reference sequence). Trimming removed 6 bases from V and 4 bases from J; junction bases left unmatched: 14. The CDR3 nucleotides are TGTGCCAGCAGACCCACGGGGGCCAGGGACAGCTATGGCTACACCTTC. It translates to CASRPTGARDSYGYTF.

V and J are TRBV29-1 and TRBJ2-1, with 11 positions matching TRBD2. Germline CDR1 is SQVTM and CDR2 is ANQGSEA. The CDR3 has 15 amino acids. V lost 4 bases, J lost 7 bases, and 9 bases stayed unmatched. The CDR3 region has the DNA TGCAGCGTTGGGCCGGGGCTAGCGGGGGGTAATGAGCAGTTCTTC. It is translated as CSVGPGLAGGNEQFF.

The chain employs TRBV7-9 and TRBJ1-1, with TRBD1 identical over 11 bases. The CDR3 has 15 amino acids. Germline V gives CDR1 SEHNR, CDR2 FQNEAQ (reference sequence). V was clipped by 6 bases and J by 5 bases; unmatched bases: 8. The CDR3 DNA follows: TGTGCCAGCAGTCACGGGACAGGGGGACAAACTGAAGCTTTCTTT. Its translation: CASSHGTGGQTEAFF.

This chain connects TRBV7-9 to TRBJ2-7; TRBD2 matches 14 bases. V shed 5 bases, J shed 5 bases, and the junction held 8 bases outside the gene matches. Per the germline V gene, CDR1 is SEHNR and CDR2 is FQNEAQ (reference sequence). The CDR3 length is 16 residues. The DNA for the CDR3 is TGTGCCAGCAGCACCAGGGGACTAGCGGGGGCTGACGAGCAGTACTTC. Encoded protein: CASSTRGLAGADEQYF. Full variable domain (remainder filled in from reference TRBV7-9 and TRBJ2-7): DTGVSQNPRHKITKRGQNVTFRCDPISEHNRLYWYRQTLGQGPEFLTYFQNEAQLEKSRLLSDRFSAERPKGSFSTLEIQRTEQGDSAMYLCASSTRGLAGADEQYFGPGTRLTVT.

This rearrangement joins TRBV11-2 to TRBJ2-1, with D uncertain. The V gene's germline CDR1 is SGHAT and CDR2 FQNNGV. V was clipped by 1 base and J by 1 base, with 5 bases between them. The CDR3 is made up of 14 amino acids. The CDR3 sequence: CASSLVQSYNEQFF. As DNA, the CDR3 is TGTGCCAGCAGCTTAGTTCAGTCCTACAATGAGCAGTTCTTC.

The chain's CDR3 is CASSPGPGTEAFF. The CDR3, as DNA: TGTGCCAGCTCTCCCGGGCCGGGGACTGAAGCTTTCTTT. The J gene is TRBJ1-1, the V gene TRBV18; no clear D gene. In germline, CDR1 is KGHSH, CDR2 LQKENI. Trimming took off 6 bases at V and 5 bases at J, with 13 bases between the two ends. The CDR3 has 13 residues.

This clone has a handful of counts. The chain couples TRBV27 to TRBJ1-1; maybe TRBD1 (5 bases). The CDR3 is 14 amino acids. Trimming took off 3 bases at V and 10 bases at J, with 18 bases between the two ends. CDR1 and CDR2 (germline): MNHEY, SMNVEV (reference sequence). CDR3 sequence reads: CASSLGGAPRLAFF. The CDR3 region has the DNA TGTGCCAGCAGTTTGGGTGGGGCCCCCCGATTAGCTTTCTTT.

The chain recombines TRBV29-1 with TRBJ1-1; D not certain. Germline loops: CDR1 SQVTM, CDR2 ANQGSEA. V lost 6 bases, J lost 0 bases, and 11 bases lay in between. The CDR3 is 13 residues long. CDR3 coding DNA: TGCAGCGTGAGAACAGATCTGAACACTGAAGCTTTCTTT. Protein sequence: CSVRTDLNTEAFF.

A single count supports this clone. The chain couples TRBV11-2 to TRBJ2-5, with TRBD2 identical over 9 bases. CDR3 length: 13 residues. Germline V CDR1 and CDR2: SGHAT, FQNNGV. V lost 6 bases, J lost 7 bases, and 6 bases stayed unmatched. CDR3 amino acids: CASRPTAGGTQYF. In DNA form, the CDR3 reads TGTGCCAGCAGACCGACAGCGGGAGGGACCCAGTACTTC.

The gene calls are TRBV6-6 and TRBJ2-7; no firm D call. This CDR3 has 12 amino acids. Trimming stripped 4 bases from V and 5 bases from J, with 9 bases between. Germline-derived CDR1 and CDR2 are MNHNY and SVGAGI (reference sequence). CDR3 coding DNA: TGTGCCAGCAGTTCCCCTATAAACGAGCAGTACTTC. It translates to CASSSPINEQYF.

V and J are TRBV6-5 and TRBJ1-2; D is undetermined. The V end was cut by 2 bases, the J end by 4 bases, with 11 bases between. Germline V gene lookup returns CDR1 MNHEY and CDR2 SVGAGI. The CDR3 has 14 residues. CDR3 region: CASSYGGRGYGYTF. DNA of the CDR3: TGTGCCAGCAGTTACGGCGGACGGGGCTATGGCTACACCTTC.